These 22 T cell receptor beta chains came from one sample sequenced in a study of T cell repertoires in cytomegalovirus infection. These receptors are not linked to any known antigen. TCRdb analysed the reads with MiXCR anew, one entry per CDR3 protein. The sample has a few hundred thousand distinct CDR3 sequences, under 35% seen once. The specimen comprised cultured PBMCs, sampled from culture after CMV antigen stimulation. Source of these receptors: a human donor in good health (CMV status not recorded). Some clones in this sample may be carry-over from other donors' samples.

The rearrangement uses TRBV6-1 and TRBJ2-7; 8 positions agree with TRBD1. This CDR3 has 15 amino acids. Germline loops: CDR1 MNHNS, CDR2 SASEGT. The CDR3 protein is CGGPRDRRNSYEQYF. CDR3 DNA: TGTGGCGGACCAAGGGACAGGAGAAACTCCTACGAGCAGTACTTC.

This clonotype was counted a few times. The chain uses TRBV19 and TRBJ2-7, with D tentatively TRBD2 (5 bases). The V gene lost 0 bases and the J gene lost 0 bases, with 9 bases spanning the gap. The CDR3 spans 15 residues. Germline CDR1 reads LNHDA; CDR2 reads SQIVND (reference sequence). The CDR3 is CASSIEDGISYEQYF. The DNA of the CDR3 is TGTGCCAGTAGTATAGAAGACGGGATCTCCTACGAGCAGTACTTC.

There are many counts of this clonotype. The V and J genes are TRBV7-8 and TRBJ2-7; 9 bases align to TRBD2. This CDR3 has 17 amino acids. Germline CDR1 reads SGHVS; CDR2 reads FQNEAQ. V dropped 1 base and J dropped 4; count of bases not matched to a gene: 11. The CDR3 DNA reads TGTGCCAGCAGCTTAGGGACTCCGGGACTAGCCCCGTACGAGCAGTACTTC. Protein product: CASSLGTPGLAPYEQYF.

The chain has TRBV7-9 and TRBJ1-2; D is ambiguous. V was cut by 5 bases and J by 4 bases, with 14 bases left in between. Germline-derived CDR1 and CDR2 are SEHNR and FQNEAQ (reference sequence). The CDR3 sequence is 14 residues long. The CDR3 protein is CASSPNSGGYGYTF. CDR3 coding DNA: TGTGCCAGCAGCCCTAACTCGGGAGGCTATGGCTACACCTTC.

This clonotype was detected a few times. This chain connects TRBV28 to TRBJ2-7; 9 positions agree with TRBD1. From germline, CDR1 is MDHEN and CDR2 SYDVKM. This CDR3 contains 16 residues. V dropped 4 bases and J dropped 2; count of bases not matched to a gene: 9. CDR3: CASSSTGQGIPYEQYF. The CDR3 nucleotides are TGTGCCAGCAGTTCCACGGGACAGGGTATCCCCTACGAGCAGTACTTC.

This clonotype has a handful of counts. The chain has TRBV7-8 and TRBJ2-1; D gene ambiguous. Trimming removed 2 bases at V and 15 bases at J, with 17 bases between. The CDR3 contains 13 residues. Germline lookup yields CDR1 SGHVS and CDR2 FQNEAQ. CDR3 in DNA: TGTGCCAGCAGCTTACGCGCGCGGCGGATGGGGTTCTTC. Translated, it gives CASSLRARRMGFF.

The chain is built from TRBV18 and TRBJ2-3; D possibly corresponds to TRBD1 (5 bases). The germline V and J ends were trimmed by 3 bases and 2 bases, with 9 bases remaining between them. The CDR3 runs to 14 residues. Looked up from germline, CDR1 is KGHSH and CDR2 is LQKENI. CDR3 protein: CASSPWTPTDTQYF. The CDR3 DNA is TGTGCCAGCTCACCGTGGACACCCACAGATACGCAGTATTTT.

V is TRBV6-5 and J is TRBJ1-2; D is perhaps TRBD1 (5 bases). CDR1 is MNHEY and CDR2 is SVGAGI in the germline V gene. The length of the CDR3 is 15 residues. Deletions cut 0 bases from V and 6 bases from J, with 14 bases between. CDR3 DNA sequence: TGTGCCAGCAGTTACTCCCCCCAGGGATCGGATGGCTACACCTTC. Protein: CASSYSPQGSDGYTF.

The genes are TRBV6-1 and TRBJ2-7, with TRBD1 matching 7 bases. Per germline, CDR1 MNHNS and CDR2 SASEGT. This CDR3 has 13 amino acids. With V trimmed by 10 bases and J by 0 bases, 6 bases remained unmatched. CDR3 DNA sequence: TGTGCCACTACGGACAGGAACTCCTACGAGCAGTACTTC. Translating it yields CATTDRNSYEQYF.

The V call is TRBV20-1, the J call TRBJ2-7; D is unclear. The CDR3 extends over 13 amino acids. Germline V gene lookup returns CDR1 DFQATT and CDR2 SNEGSKA (reference sequence). The germline V and J ends were trimmed by 6 bases and 6 bases, with 18 bases remaining between them. The CDR3, as DNA: TGCAGTGCAATCCGGCCCCCGATTAGCGAGCAGTACTTC. It encodes CSAIRPPISEQYF.

The chain links TRBV29-1 to TRBJ2-1; 11 bases are shared with TRBD2. The CDR3 has 16 amino acids. Germline CDR1 reads SQVTM; CDR2 reads ANQGSEA. V trimming: 0 bases; J trimming: 7 bases; junction bases outside the gene matches: 8. CDR3 nucleotides: TGCAGCGTTGAAGATTGGGGGCTAGCGGGAGGTAATGAGCAGTTCTTC. As protein: CSVEDWGLAGGNEQFF.

This clonotype appeared a few times. The chain recombines TRBV27 with TRBJ1-4; D is ambiguous. Trimming stripped 6 bases from V and 8 bases from J, with 19 bases between. Per germline, CDR1 MNHEY and CDR2 SMNVEV (reference sequence). CDR3 length equals 15 residues. The CDR3 bases are TGTGCCAGCAGCCGACTGACGAGGTCAAAGGAAAAACTGTTTTTT. It specifies CASSRLTRSKEKLFF.

This clonotype was recorded a few times. This chain uses TRBV24-1 with TRBJ2-1; TRBD2 aligns across 9 bases. V was clipped by 4 bases and J by 9 bases; unmatched bases: 12. This CDR3 spans 16 amino acids. Germline CDR1 is KGHDR and CDR2 is SFDVKD. CDR3 residues: CATSDPGSGRSGEQFF. The CDR3 nucleotides read TGTGCCACCAGTGACCCCGGTAGCGGGAGATCGGGTGAGCAGTTCTTC.

This rearrangement joins TRBV7-9 to TRBJ1-1; D may be TRBD1 (6 bases). Trimming cost V 5 bases and J 1 base, with 11 bases left between them. This CDR3 has 14 residues. Per the germline V gene, CDR1 is SEHNR and CDR2 is FQNEAQ (reference sequence). In DNA form, the CDR3 reads TGTGCCAGCAGCCGCGGACAGACGAACACTGAAGCTTTCTTT. Amino acids: CASSRGQTNTEAFF. Based on the CDR3 plus reference TRBV7-9 and TRBJ1-1, the full variable domain is DTGVSQNPRHKITKRGQNVTFRCDPISEHNRLYWYRQTLGQGPEFLTYFQNEAQLEKSRLLSDRFSAERPKGSFSTLEIQRTEQGDSAMYLCASSRGQTNTEAFFGQGTRLTVV.

The chain is built from TRBV25-1 and TRBJ1-6; 9 nucleotides match TRBD1. This CDR3 is 16 amino acids long. V lost 9 bases and J lost 0; bases outside the gene matches: 6. CDR1 and CDR2 from the germline V gene are MGHDK and SYGVNS. The CDR3 DNA is TGTGCCAGTCGGACAGGGGAAAGCTCCTATAATTCACCCCTCCACTTT. Its protein product is CASRTGESSYNSPLHF.

V gene TRBV7-9 combines with J gene TRBJ1-2, with D possibly matching TRBD1 (5 bases). CDR1 is SEHNR and CDR2 is FQNEAQ in the germline V gene (reference sequence). Deletions cut 3 bases from V and 8 bases from J, with 16 bases between. This CDR3 region has 14 residues. Here the CDR3 DNA reads TGTGCCAGCAGCTTTCAGGGAAGGTCGGACGGCTACACCTTC. It yields the protein CASSFQGRSDGYTF.

The J gene is TRBJ2-2, the V gene TRBV6-5; possible D gene TRBD2, 5 bases. The germline gives CDR1 MNHEY, CDR2 SVGAGI. The CDR3 consists of 14 residues. Trimming shortened V by 6 bases and J by 4 bases, and 12 bases separated the two germline ends. This CDR3 reads CASSSRRATGELFF. The CDR3, as DNA: TGTGCCAGCAGCTCCCGGCGGGCCACCGGGGAGCTGTTTTTT.

V usage is TRBV3-1 and J usage is TRBJ1-2; D perhaps matches TRBD1 (6 bases). Germline V CDR1 and CDR2: LGHDT, YNNKEL (reference sequence). The CDR3 is 14 residues long. The V end lost 2 bases, the J end lost 7 bases, and 14 bases lay between the germline ends. The CDR3 DNA is TGTGCCAGCAGCCAAATACAGGGAGAGTCTGGCTACACCTTC. Its protein is CASSQIQGESGYTF.

This chain connects TRBV6-5 to TRBJ1-5; a possible D gene is TRBD1 (6 bases). This CDR3 spans 14 amino acids. V was pared by 5 bases and J by 7 bases, with 15 bases between. Per germline, CDR1 MNHEY and CDR2 SVGAGI. CDR3 amino acids: CASSQRTEGQPQHF. CDR3 DNA: TGTGCCAGCAGTCAACGGACAGAAGGCCAGCCCCAGCATTTT.

The V call is TRBV28, the J call TRBJ2-7; TRBD1 agrees at 8 bases. The V gene end was trimmed by 6 bases and the J gene end by 3 bases; junction bases not matched to a gene: 10. The germline V gene has CDR1 MDHEN and CDR2 SYDVKM. The CDR3 has 15 amino acids. CDR3 bases: TGTGCCAGCAGGGGCCCCGGGACAGGAGGCTACGAGCAGTACTTC. This codes for CASRGPGTGGYEQYF.

This clonotype was seen only a few times. The V gene is TRBV6-2 or TRBV6-3, the J gene TRBJ2-1; TRBD1 matches 7 bases. Germline V lookup: CDR1 MNHEY, CDR2 SVGEGT. V dropped 2 bases and J dropped 6; count of bases not matched to a gene: 4. The length of the CDR3 is 14 residues. The CDR3 DNA sequence: TGTGCCAGCAGTTACAAGGGGGCTCTCAATGAGCAGTTCTTC. It codes for CASSYKGALNEQFF.

This clonotype was counted at least ten times. The chain couples TRBV7-2 to TRBJ1-4, with 7 bases fitting TRBD1. The trim removed 4 bases at V and 4 bases at J, leaving 3 bases unmatched. The CDR3 is made up of 14 amino acids. Germline V CDR1 and CDR2: SGHTA, FQGNSA. CDR3 DNA: TGTGCCAGCAGCTCGGGACAGTTTAATGAAAAACTGTTTTTT. The encoded protein is CASSSGQFNEKLFF.